This is a list of T cell receptor beta chains from one sample in a study of PD-1 blockade in classical Hodgkin lymphoma. TCRdb keeps only in-frame clones here, not all; method: immunoSEQ multiplex PCR. The sample holds a few thousand clones, almost 70% seen once. This specimen was CD8+ T cells from blood, taken before the fourth cycle of nivolumab. The receptors were gathered from a human donor with classical Hodgkin lymphoma. Each CDR3 is given with its conserved first and last residue. D genes are given only for firm matches. Size values are once, few and many counts, or a class for expanded clones, and some rows have none.

j_call clone_size d_call cdr3_length v_call cdr3_aa cdr3_nt
TRBJ2-7 NA NA 15 TRBV5-1 CASSLWGRVGSEQYF TGCGCCAGCAGCTTGTGGGGCAGGGTGGGAAGCGAGCAGTACTTC
TRBJ2-5 NA TRBD2 12 TRBV7-2 CASSPSGETQYF TGTGCCAGCAGCCCTAGCGGGGAGACCCAGTACTTC
TRBJ2-1 NA TRBD1 15 TRBV18 CASSPRGQALNEQFF TGTGCCAGCTCACCCCGAGGACAGGCCTTAAATGAGCAGTTCTTC
TRBJ2-7 NA NA 16 TRBV4-3 CASSQEPWQGNYEQYF TGCGCCAGCAGCCAAGAACCATGGCAGGGGAACTACGAGCAGTACTTC
TRBJ1-2 few NA 13 TRBV7-6 CASSNSPIYGYTF TGTGCCAGCAGCAATTCTCCTATCTATGGCTACACCTTC
TRBJ1-1 NA NA 12 TRBV28 CASSLSVLEAFF TGTGCCAGCAGTTTGTCCGTACTTGAAGCTTTCTTT
TRBJ2-6 NA NA 15 TRBV5-4 CASSDSQSGANVLTF TGTGCCAGCAGTGACAGTCAGTCTGGGGCCAACGTCCTGACTTTC
TRBJ2-7 once NA 14 TRBV28 CASSRHVGDYEQYF TGTGCCAGCAGTCGGCACGTAGGGGACTACGAGCAGTACTTC
TRBJ1-1 NA NA 13 TRBV11-3 CASSLGPGAEAFF TGTGCCAGCAGCTTAGGTCCAGGGGCTGAAGCTTTCTTT
TRBJ2-7 few NA 14 TRBV5-1 CASSLGHSLYEQYF TGCGCCAGCAGCTTGGGGCACAGCCTCTACGAGCAGTACTTC
TRBJ1-1 few TRBD1 12 TRBV7-2 CASSLGDRVSFF TGTGCCAGCAGCTTAGGGGACAGGGTTTCTTTCTTT
TRBJ2-7 few NA 14 TRBV11-3 CASSLAGWRHEQYF TGTGCCAGCAGCTTAGCAGGTTGGAGGCACGAGCAGTACTTC
TRBJ2-3 NA TRBD2 17 TRBV4-2 CASSQDLWTSLGDTQYF TGTGCCAGCAGCCAAGACCTCTGGACTAGCCTGGGTGATACGCAGTATTTT
TRBJ2-2 NA TRBD2 15 TRBV6-4 CASSELAGDTGELFF TGTGCCAGCAGTGAACTAGCGGGGGATACCGGGGAGCTGTTTTTT
TRBJ1-1 NA TRBD1 17 TRBV19 CASTMGQTLTMNTEAFF TGTGCCAGTACTATGGGACAGACTCTAACGATGAACACTGAAGCTTTCTTT
TRBJ1-1 few TRBD1 15 TRBV7-2 CASSPDRVVYTEAFF TGTGCCAGCAGCCCGGACAGGGTGGTTTACACTGAAGCTTTCTTT
TRBJ1-6 large TRBD1 14 TRBV28 CASRPDRGSSPLHF TGTGCCAGCAGACCAGACAGGGGGAGTTCACCCCTCCACTTT
TRBJ1-4 NA NA 13 TRBV27 CASSLLGPEKLFF TGTGCCAGCAGCCTTCTTGGACCCGAAAAACTGTTTTTT
TRBJ2-7 NA TRBD1 14 TRBV5-4 CASSPRDRGYEQYF TGTGCCAGCAGCCCCCGGGACAGGGGGTACGAGCAGTACTTC
TRBJ2-1 few TRBD2 17 TRBV7-3 CASSTHGLAGVDNEQFF TGTGCCAGCAGCACCCACGGACTAGCGGGGGTCGACAATGAGCAGTTCTTC
TRBJ2-5 once TRBD1 16 TRBV7-9 CASSFLGTGNQETQYF TGTGCCAGCAGCTTCCTCGGGACAGGGAACCAAGAGACCCAGTACTTC
TRBJ2-7 NA NA 14 TRBV6-4 CASSEQRGSYEQYF TGTGCCAGCAGTGAACAGCGAGGTTCCTACGAGCAGTACTTC
TRBJ1-4 NA TRBD1 14 TRBV11-3 CASSVRGSNEKLFF TGTGCCAGCAGCGTCAGGGGGTCTAATGAAAAACTGTTTTTT
TRBJ1-1 NA NA 13 TRBV13 CASRVVGNTEAFF TGTGCCAGCCGCGTCGTGGGGAACACTGAAGCTTTCTTT
TRBJ1-1 NA NA 12 TRBV29-1 CSVETENTEAFF TGCAGCGTTGAGACAGAGAACACTGAAGCTTTCTTT
TRBJ2-3 NA NA 16 TRBV27 CASSLSTGGTLDTQYF TGTGCCAGCAGTTTATCTACAGGCGGGACGTTGGATACGCAGTATTTT
TRBJ1-5 NA TRBD1 14 TRBV5-8 CASSFRTGNQPQHF TGTGCCAGCAGCTTCCGGACAGGGAACCAGCCCCAGCATTTT
TRBJ2-3 NA NA 17 TRBV7-6 CASSLLLAAGGTDTQYF TGTGCCAGCAGCTTGCTTCTTGCGGCTGGAGGCACAGATACGCAGTATTTT
TRBJ2-7 NA NA 15 TRBV4-3 CASSQGGPEGYEQYF TGCGCCAGCAGCCAAGGCGGACCAGAGGGCTACGAGCAGTACTTC
TRBJ1-1 few TRBD1 15 TRBV28 CASSWKGQGSTEAFF TGTGCCAGCAGCTGGAAAGGACAGGGTAGCACTGAAGCTTTCTTT
TRBJ2-1 NA NA 17 TRBV4-3 CASSQEYWGAITNEQFF TGCGCCAGCAGCCAAGAATATTGGGGAGCTATCACCAATGAGCAGTTCTTC
TRBJ2-6 NA NA 13 TRBV6-5 CASSPFGANVLTF TGTGCCAGCAGCCCCTTTGGGGCCAACGTCCTGACTTTC
TRBJ1-1 NA NA 14 TRBV6-5 CASSYGTVNTEAFF TGTGCCAGCAGTTACGGGACGGTGAACACTGAAGCTTTCTTT
TRBJ2-5 NA TRBD1 15 TRBV4-3 CASSQEGSGGSTQYF TGCGCCAGCAGCCAAGAAGGTTCAGGGGGCTCGACCCAGTACTTC
TRBJ1-5 NA NA 14 TRBV27 CASSFAGPSQPQHF TGTGCCAGCAGTTTTGCGGGGCCCAGTCAGCCCCAGCATTTT
TRBJ2-1 NA NA 12 TRBV7-5 CASSGWDNEQFF TGTGCCAGCAGCGGGTGGGACAATGAGCAGTTCTTC